Below, 5 T cell receptor beta chains from the same sample are listed, as sequenced in a study of blood T cell repertoires in COVID-19. Generated by immunoSEQ multiplex PCR, the TCRdb table keeps only in-frame clones and is missing some. The table has 95,000 to 110,000 clones, roughly 90% seen once. The specimen sequenced was peripheral blood. The receptors originated from a human donor in a cohort sampled during active COVID-19.

This rearrangement joins TRBV6-1 to TRBJ1-2, with D maybe TRBD1 (6 bases). Trimming shortened V by 1 base and J by 4 bases, and 10 bases separated the two germline ends. Per the germline V gene, CDR1 is MNHNS and CDR2 is SASEGT. The CDR3 contains 14 residues. CDR3 nucleotides: TGTGCCAGCAGTGAAGGGGCGGGGGCCTATGGCTACACCTTC. Translation: CASSEGAGAYGYTF.

The chain recombines TRBV6-5 with TRBJ2-7, with D tentatively TRBD1 (6 bases). Trimming left V 2 bases short and J 7 bases short, with 9 bases between. Germline V lookup: CDR1 MNHEY, CDR2 SVGAGI. The CDR3 loop spans 12 amino acids. The DNA for the CDR3 is TGTGCCAGCAGTTACCCTAGGGGGGAGCAGTACTTC. Translation gives CASSYPRGEQYF.

This chain uses TRBV4-1 with TRBJ2-3, with D tentatively TRBD2 (7 bases). The CDR3 has 16 residues. Germline V gives CDR1 MGHRA, CDR2 YSYEKL. Deletions cut 1 base from V and 1 base from J, with 12 bases between. The CDR3 protein is CASSQGRGGRTDTQYF. CDR3 in DNA: TGCGCCAGCAGCCAAGGTCGCGGGGGCCGCACAGATACGCAGTATTTT.

The chain links TRBV18 to TRBJ2-7; 9 bases match TRBD1. The germline V gene encodes CDR1 KGHSH and CDR2 LQKENI. The CDR3 covers 13 residues. V was clipped by 4 bases and J by 6 bases; unmatched bases: 4. CDR3 DNA: TGTGCCAGCTCACGGGACAGGGTGAGCGAGCAGTACTTC. Its translation is CASSRDRVSEQYF.

V is TRBV7-2 and J is TRBJ2-1; a weak D match, TRBD1 (6 bases). Germline V gene sequence: CDR1 SGHTA, CDR2 FQGNSA. CDR3 size: 15 residues. Trimming took 3 bases from V and 2 from J, leaving 11 bases between them. CDR3 bases: TGTGCCAGCAGCTTTACAGGGCCCCCCTACAATGAGCAGTTCTTC. This gives the protein CASSFTGPPYNEQFF.